Listed here are 15 T cell receptor beta chains from one sample, sequenced in a study of response to subunit inactivated influenza vaccine. TCRdb redid the calling of the RT-PCR reads with MiXCR, one entry per CDR3 protein. Of 400,000 to 650,000 distinct CDR3 sequences listed, approximately 7.8% are singletons. The source material was PBMCs from blood, sampled less than 30 months after vaccination. All receptors derive from a man aged 50-75 years who received an inactivated influenza vaccine.

V usage is TRBV20-1 and J usage is TRBJ1-6; no reliable D call. Germline CDR1 is DFQATT and CDR2 is SNEGSKA (reference sequence). The CDR3 sequence is 10 residues long. V was shortened by 6 bases and J by 13 bases, with 10 bases between the two germline ends. The CDR3 sequence: CSARLGPLHF. The CDR3 DNA is TGCAGTGCCCGCCTAGGGCCCCTCCACTTT.

This clonotype came up a few times. V gene TRBV20-1 combines with J gene TRBJ2-7; the match to TRBD1 covers 9 bases. Germline-derived CDR1 and CDR2 are DFQATT and SNEGSKA (reference sequence). Trimming took 6 bases from V and 7 from J; bases not matched to a gene: 10. CDR3 length: 13 amino acids. This CDR3 is CSALVQGAREQYF. In DNA form, the CDR3 reads TGCAGTGCCCTAGTACAGGGGGCGCGGGAGCAGTACTTC.

The gene calls are TRBV7-2 and TRBJ1-6; D not resolved. Germline V CDR1 and CDR2: SGHTA, FQGNSA. V lost 5 bases, J lost 7 bases, and 21 bases lay in between. There are 17 residues in the CDR3. The CDR3 DNA is TGTGCCAGCAGCCCTATCATGGGCCGAGTTCTAAATTCACCCCTCCACTTT. Its translation: CASSPIMGRVLNSPLHF.

The chain carries TRBV28 and TRBJ2-1; D is uncertain. This CDR3 comprises 18 residues. Per the germline V gene, CDR1 is MDHEN and CDR2 is SYDVKM. V was clipped by 1 base and J by 0 bases, with 16 bases between them. Written as DNA, the CDR3 is TGTGCCAGCAGTTTATCCCCCTTCCTTGGTAGCTCCTACAATGAGCAGTTCTTC. It translates to CASSLSPFLGSSYNEQFF.

In this sample, this clonotype turned up many times. The chain joins TRBV5-1 to TRBJ1-3; TRBD1 aligns across 9 bases. Germline-derived CDR1 and CDR2 are SGHRS and YFSETQ. The CDR3 has 14 residues. V lost 4 bases, J lost 2 bases, and 1 base stayed unmatched. CDR3 loop: CASSRDRAGNTIYF. The CDR3 DNA sequence: TGCGCCAGCAGCCGGGACAGGGCTGGAAACACCATATATTTT.

This clonotype was seen a handful of times. The CDR3 reads CASSQEGDRGTEAFF. The CDR3 DNA follows: TGCGCCAGCAGCCAAGAGGGGGACAGAGGGACTGAAGCTTTCTTT. The chain is built from TRBV4-1 and TRBJ1-1; 7 bases are shared with TRBD1. With 0 bases clipped from V and 5 bases from J, the junction kept 6 bases outside the gene matches. Germline V gene data show CDR1 as MGHRA and CDR2 as YSYEKL. This CDR3 contains 15 residues.

This clonotype was seen a few times. The rearrangement uses TRBV6-5 and TRBJ2-3, with D perhaps TRBD1 or TRBD2 (5 bases each). Germline values: CDR1 MNHEY, CDR2 SVGAGI. This CDR3 has 13 amino acids. Trimming shortened V by 4 bases and J by 5 bases, and 10 bases separated the two germline ends. CDR3 DNA sequence: TGTGCCAGCAGTTTTATGGGGGTAGATACGCAGTATTTT. It encodes CASSFMGVDTQYF.

This clonotype was counted a few times. V gene TRBV5-5 combines with J gene TRBJ2-5; 7 bases match TRBD1. The CDR3 is 14 residues long. Germline V gene sequence: CDR1 SGHKS, CDR2 YYEKEE (reference sequence). With 4 bases clipped from V and 3 bases from J, the junction kept 6 bases outside the gene matches. CDR3 DNA sequence: TGTGCCAGCAGCCTCTCCGGGACAGAAGAGACCCAGTACTTC. Translation: CASSLSGTEETQYF.

There are many counts of this clonotype. The chain combines TRBV7-6 with TRBJ2-3; 12 bases line up with TRBD2. V lost 4 bases, J lost 8 bases, and 13 bases stayed unmatched. The germline V gene encodes CDR1 SGHVS and CDR2 FNYEAQ. This CDR3 contains 17 residues. The CDR3 here is CASSSWTSGNQGVTQYF. Here the CDR3 DNA reads TGTGCCAGCAGCTCTTGGACTAGCGGGAACCAGGGGGTTACGCAGTATTTT.

This clonotype was seen a handful of times. The V call is TRBV15, the J call TRBJ2-1; TRBD2 agrees at 13 bases. The germline V gene encodes CDR1 LNHNV and CDR2 YYDKDF (reference sequence). This CDR3 contains 19 residues. The V segment lost 1 base and the J segment 4 bases; nucleotides outside the gene matches: 10. The CDR3 DNA sequence: TGTGCCACCAGCAGAGGAGGACTAGCGGGAGTAGGCCTTTACAATGAGCAGTTCTTC. Protein product: CATSRGGLAGVGLYNEQFF.

The rearrangement joins TRBV29-1 to TRBJ2-3, with D perhaps TRBD1 (6 bases). This CDR3 contains 13 residues. Per the germline V gene, CDR1 is SQVTM and CDR2 is ANQGSEA. Trimming stripped 7 bases from V and 2 bases from J, with 13 bases between. In DNA form, the CDR3 reads TGCAGCGATTTCGACAGGAACACAGATACGCAGTATTTT. As protein: CSDFDRNTDTQYF.

V and J are TRBV20-1 and TRBJ2-1; no definite D call. The germline V gene has CDR1 DFQATT and CDR2 SNEGSKA (reference sequence). The CDR3 runs to 12 residues. V lost 4 bases, J lost 4 bases, and 8 bases lay in between. CDR3 region: CSATRPYNEQFF. The CDR3 DNA is TGCAGTGCTACCCGGCCGTACAATGAGCAGTTCTTC.

This clonotype was seen a handful of times. Sequence at one end of the junction differs from germline and may be a read error. The CDR3 nucleotides are TGTGCTAGCAGCTTAGCGCACTCCCTAGCTTCCTACAATGAGCAGTTCTTC. Protein sequence: CASSLAHSLASYNEQFF. The genes are TRBV7-7 and TRBJ2-1; D is perhaps TRBD2 (5 bases). The CDR3 covers 17 residues. Germline CDR1 is SSHAT and CDR2 is FNYEAQ (reference sequence).

The rearrangement uses TRBV7-9 and TRBJ1-1; no clear D gene. The CDR3 consists of 17 residues. Trimming pared 5 bases from V and 1 base from J, leaving 20 bases between. The germline gives CDR1 SEHNR, CDR2 FQNEAQ (reference sequence). CDR3 in DNA: TGTGCCAGCAGCCCCTCAACTCAAGCCCTGGCGAACACTGAAGCTTTCTTT. Its translation: CASSPSTQALANTEAFF.

This rearrangement joins TRBV20-1 to TRBJ1-2; 7 bases map to TRBD1. CDR1 and CDR2 (germline): DFQATT, SNEGSKA (reference sequence). CDR3 length equals 14 residues. V dropped 3 bases and J dropped 3; count of bases not matched to a gene: 7. The CDR3 region is CSARPPGTDYGYTF. DNA of the CDR3: TGCAGTGCTAGGCCTCCCGGGACAGACTATGGCTACACCTTC.